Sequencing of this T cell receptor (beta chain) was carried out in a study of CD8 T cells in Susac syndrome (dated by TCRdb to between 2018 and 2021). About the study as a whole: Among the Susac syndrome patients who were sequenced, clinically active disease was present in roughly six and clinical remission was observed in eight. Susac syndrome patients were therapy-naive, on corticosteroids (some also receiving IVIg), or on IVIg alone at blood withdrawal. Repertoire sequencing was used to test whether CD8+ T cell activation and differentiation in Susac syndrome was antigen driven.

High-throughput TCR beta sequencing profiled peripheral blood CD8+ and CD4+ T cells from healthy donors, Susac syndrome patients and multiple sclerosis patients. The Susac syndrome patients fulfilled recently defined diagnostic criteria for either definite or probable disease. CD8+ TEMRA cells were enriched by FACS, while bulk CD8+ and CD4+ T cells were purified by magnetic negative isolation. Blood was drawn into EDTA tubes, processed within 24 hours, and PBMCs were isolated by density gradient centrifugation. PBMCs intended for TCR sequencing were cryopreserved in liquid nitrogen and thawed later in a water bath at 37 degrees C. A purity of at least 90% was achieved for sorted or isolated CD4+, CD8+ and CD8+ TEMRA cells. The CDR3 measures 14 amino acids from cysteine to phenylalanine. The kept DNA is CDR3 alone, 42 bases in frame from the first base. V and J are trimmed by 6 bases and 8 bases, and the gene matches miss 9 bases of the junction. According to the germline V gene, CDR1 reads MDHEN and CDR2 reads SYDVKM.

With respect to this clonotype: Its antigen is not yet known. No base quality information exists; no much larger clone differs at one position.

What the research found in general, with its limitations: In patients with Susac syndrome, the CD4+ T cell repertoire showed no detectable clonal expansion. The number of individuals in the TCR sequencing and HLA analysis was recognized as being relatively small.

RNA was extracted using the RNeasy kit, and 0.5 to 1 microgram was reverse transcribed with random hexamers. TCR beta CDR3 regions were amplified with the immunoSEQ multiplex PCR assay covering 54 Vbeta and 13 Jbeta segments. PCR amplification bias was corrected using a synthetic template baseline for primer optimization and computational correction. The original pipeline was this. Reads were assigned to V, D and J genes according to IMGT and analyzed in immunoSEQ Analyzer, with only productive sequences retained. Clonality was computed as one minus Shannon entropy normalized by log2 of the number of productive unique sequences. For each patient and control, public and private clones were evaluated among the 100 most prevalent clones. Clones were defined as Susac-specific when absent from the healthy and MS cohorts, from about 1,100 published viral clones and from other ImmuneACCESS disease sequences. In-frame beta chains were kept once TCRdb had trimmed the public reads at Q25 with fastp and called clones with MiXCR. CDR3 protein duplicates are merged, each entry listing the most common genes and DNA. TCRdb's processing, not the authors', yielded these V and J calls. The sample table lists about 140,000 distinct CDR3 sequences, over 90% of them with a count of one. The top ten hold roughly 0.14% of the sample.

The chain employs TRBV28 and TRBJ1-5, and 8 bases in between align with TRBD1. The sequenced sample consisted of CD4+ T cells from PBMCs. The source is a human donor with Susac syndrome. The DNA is TGTGCCAGCAGACAGGGGGACTCTTGGAAGCCCCAGCATTTT. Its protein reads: CASRQGDSWKPQHF.